The sequence of this T cell receptor beta chain was determined in a study of T cells in Graves' hyperthyroidism and ophthalmopathy. Reasons for excluding patients were uncontrolled infection, other autoimmune disease, pregnancy or lactation. The CDR3 regions of TCR beta were amplified from RNA transcripts. The study used the HTBI primer set for a first-round RT-PCR of the TCR CDR3. A single record per CDR3 protein comes from TCRdb applying MiXCR to the multiplex PCR reads. The sample holds 660,000 or so distinct CDR3 sequences, 45% seen once. The CDR3 consists of 15 residues. Looked up from germline, CDR1 is ENHRY and CDR2 is SYGVKD. Study-wide points: Onset of ophthalmopathy came a median around 6.2 months after the model predicted it. Most thyroid clonotypes with frequency above 0.001 were detected in blood. Ophthalmopathy stood apart from stable hyperthyroidism in a 13 V-J model.

Regarding this clonotype: The antigen remains undetermined. Its ends do not fully match the called genes, so a read error is possible.

The source is an adult man with Graves' disease, either hyperthyroidism or ophthalmopathy (not recorded which). The chain recombines TRBV10-3 with TRBJ1-4; D ambiguous. Material: peripheral blood or thyroid tissue (not recorded which). CDR3 sequence (DNA): TGTGCCAGCAGTTACGCGGGGTCTGGGAATGAAAAACTGTTTTTT. The encoded protein is CASSYAGSGNEKLFF.